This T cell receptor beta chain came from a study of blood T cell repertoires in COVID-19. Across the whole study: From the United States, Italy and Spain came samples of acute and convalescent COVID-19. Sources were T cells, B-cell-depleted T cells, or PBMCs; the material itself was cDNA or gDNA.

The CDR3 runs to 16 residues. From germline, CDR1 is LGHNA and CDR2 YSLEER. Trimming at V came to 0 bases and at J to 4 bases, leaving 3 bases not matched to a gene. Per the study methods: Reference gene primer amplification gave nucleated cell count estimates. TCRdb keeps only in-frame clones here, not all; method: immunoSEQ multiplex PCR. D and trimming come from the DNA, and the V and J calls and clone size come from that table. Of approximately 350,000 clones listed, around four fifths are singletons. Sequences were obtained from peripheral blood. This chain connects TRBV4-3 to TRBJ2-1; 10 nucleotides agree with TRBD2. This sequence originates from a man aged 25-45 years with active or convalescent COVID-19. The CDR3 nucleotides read TGCGCCAGCAGCCAAGATGAACTAGCGGGGTACAATGAGCAGTTCTTC. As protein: CASSQDELAGYNEQFF.